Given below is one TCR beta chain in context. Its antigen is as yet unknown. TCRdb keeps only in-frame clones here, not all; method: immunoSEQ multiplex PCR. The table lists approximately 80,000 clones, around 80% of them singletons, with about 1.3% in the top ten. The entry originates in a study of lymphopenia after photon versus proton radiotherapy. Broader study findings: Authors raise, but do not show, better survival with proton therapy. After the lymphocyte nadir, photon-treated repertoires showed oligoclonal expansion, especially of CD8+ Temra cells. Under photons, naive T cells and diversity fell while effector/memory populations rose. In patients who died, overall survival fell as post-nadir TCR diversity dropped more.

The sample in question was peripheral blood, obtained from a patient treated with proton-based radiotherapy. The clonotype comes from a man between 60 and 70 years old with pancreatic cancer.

The CDR3 reads CASTPRGSGANVLTF. CDR3 DNA: TGTGCCAGCACCCCCCGGGGCTCTGGGGCCAACGTCCTGACTTTC. The V and J genes are TRBV28 and TRBJ2-6, with D possibly TRBD2 on 5 matching bases. CDR1 and CDR2 (germline): MDHEN, SYDVKM. The CDR3 sequence is 15 residues long. Trimming left V 7 bases short and J 0 bases short, with 10 bases between.